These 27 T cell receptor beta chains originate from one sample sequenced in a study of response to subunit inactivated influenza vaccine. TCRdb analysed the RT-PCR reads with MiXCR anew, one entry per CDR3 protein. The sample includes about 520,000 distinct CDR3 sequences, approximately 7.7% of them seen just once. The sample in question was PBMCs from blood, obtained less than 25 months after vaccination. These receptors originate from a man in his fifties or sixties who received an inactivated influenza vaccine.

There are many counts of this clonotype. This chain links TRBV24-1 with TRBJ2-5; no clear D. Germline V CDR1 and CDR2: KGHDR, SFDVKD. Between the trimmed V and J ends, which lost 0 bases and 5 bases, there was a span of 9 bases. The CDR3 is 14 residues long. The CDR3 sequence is CATSDLRIQETQYF. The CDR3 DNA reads TGTGCCACCAGTGATTTGCGAATTCAGGAGACCCAGTACTTC.

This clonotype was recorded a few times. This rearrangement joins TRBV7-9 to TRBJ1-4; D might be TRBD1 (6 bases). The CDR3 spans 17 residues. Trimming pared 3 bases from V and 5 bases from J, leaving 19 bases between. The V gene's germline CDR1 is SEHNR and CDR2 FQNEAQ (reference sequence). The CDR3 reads CASSFWGPRGANEKLFF. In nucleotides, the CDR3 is TGTGCCAGCAGCTTCTGGGGTCCCCGGGGGGCAAATGAAAAACTGTTTTTT.

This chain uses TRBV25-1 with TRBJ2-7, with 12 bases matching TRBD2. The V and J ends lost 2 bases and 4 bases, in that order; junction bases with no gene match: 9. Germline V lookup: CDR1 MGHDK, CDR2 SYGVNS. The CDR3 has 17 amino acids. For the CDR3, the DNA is TGTGCCAGCAGTGAAGGTCGTCTAGCGGGAGGGTTGTACGAGCAGTACTTC. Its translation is CASSEGRLAGGLYEQYF.

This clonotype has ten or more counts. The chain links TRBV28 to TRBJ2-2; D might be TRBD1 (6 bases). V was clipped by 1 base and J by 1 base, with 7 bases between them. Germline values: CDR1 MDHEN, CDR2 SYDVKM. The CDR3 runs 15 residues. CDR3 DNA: TGTGCCAGCAGTTTATTAGGGGGGAACACCGGGGAGCTGTTTTTT. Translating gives CASSLLGGNTGELFF.

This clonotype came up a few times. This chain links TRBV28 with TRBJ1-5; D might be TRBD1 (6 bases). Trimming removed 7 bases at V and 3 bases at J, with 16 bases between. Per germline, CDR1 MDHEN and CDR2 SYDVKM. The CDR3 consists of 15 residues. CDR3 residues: CASMGTQTTNQPQHF. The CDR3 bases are TGTGCCAGCATGGGGACACAGACAACCAATCAGCCCCAGCATTTT.

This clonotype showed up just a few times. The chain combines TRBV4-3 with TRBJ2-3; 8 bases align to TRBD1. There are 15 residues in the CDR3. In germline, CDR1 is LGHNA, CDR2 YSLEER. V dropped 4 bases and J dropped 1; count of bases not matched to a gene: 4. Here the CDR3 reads CASSPQTGGTDTQYF. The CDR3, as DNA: TGCGCCAGCAGCCCCCAGACAGGGGGCACAGATACGCAGTATTTT.

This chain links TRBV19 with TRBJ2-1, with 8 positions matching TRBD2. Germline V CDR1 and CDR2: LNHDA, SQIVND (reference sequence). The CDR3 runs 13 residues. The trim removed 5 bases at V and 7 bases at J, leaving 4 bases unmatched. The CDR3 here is CASSVQRENEQFF. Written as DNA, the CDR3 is TGTGCCAGTAGTGTCCAGCGGGAGAATGAGCAGTTCTTC.

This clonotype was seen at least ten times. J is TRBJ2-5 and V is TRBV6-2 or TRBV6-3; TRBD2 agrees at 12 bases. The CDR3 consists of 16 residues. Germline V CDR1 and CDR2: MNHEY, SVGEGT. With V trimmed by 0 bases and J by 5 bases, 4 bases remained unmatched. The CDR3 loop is CASSYSTSGSGETQYF. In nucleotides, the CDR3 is TGTGCCAGCAGTTACTCGACTAGCGGGAGTGGCGAGACCCAGTACTTC.

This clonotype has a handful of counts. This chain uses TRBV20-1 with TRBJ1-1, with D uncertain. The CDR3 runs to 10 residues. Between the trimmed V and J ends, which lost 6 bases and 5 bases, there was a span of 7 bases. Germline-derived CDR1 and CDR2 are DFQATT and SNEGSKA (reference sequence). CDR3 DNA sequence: TGCAGTGCAATAGGGACTGAAGCTTTCTTT. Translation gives CSAIGTEAFF.

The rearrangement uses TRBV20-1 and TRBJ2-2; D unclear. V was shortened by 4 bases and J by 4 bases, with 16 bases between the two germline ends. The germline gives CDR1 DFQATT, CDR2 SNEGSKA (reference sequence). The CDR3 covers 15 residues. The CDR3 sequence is CSATRPRRGTGELFF. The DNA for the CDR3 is TGCAGTGCTACCCGACCCCGACGAGGCACCGGGGAGCTGTTTTTT.

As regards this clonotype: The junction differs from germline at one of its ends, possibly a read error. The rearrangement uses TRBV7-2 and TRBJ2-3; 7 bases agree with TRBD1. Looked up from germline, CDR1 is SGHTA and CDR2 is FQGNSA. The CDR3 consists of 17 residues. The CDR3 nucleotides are TGTGCCAGCAGCTTAGCTCTCGTGACAGGGAGCACAGAGACGCAGTATTTT. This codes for CASSLALVTGSTETQYF.

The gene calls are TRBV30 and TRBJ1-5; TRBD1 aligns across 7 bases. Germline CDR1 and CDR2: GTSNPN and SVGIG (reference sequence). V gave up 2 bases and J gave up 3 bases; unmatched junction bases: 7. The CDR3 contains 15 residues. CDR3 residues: CAWSPRGLLNQPQHF. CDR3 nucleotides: TGTGCCTGGAGTCCTAGGGGGCTCCTCAATCAGCCCCAGCATTTT.

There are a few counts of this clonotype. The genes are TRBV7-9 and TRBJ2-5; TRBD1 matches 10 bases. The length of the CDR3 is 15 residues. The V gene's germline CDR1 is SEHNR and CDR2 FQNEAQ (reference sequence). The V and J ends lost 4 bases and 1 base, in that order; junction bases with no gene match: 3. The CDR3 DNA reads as TGTGCCAGCAGCTGGGACAGGGGTTTCCAAGAGACCCAGTACTTC. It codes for CASSWDRGFQETQYF.

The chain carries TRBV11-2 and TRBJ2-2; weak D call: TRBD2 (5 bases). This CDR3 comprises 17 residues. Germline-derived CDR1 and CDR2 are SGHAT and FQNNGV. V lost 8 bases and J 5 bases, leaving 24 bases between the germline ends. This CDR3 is CASSLPRGGRWTGELFF. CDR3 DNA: TGTGCCAGCTCCCTTCCGCGCGGCGGGCGGTGGACCGGGGAGCTGTTTTTT.

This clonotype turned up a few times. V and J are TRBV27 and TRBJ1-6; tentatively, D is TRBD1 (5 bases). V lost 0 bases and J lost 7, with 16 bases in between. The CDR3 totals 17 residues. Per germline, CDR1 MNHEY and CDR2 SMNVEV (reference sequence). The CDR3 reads CASSLSRGGLTNSPLHF. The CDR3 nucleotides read TGTGCCAGCAGTTTATCGAGGGGAGGACTCACAAATTCACCCCTCCACTTT.

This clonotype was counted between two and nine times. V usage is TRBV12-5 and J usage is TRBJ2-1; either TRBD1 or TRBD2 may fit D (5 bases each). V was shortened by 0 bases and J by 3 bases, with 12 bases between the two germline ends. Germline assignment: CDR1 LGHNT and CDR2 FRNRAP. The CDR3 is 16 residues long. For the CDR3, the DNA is TGTGCTAGTGGTTTGGTAGTGGGACCCAACTACAATGAGCAGTTCTTC. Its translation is CASGLVVGPNYNEQFF.

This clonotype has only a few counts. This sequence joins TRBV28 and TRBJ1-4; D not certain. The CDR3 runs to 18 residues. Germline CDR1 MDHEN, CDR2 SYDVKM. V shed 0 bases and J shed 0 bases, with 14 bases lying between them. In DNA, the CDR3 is TGTGCCAGCAGTTTATGGCAGCCCTTCTCCGCAACTAATGAAAAACTGTTTTTT. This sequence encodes CASSLWQPFSATNEKLFF.

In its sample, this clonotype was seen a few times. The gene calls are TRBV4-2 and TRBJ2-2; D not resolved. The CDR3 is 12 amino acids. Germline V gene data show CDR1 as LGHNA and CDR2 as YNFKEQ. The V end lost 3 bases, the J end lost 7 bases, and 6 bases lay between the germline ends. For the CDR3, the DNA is TGTGCCAGCAGCCATTTTAACGGGGAGCTGTTTTTT. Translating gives CASSHFNGELFF.

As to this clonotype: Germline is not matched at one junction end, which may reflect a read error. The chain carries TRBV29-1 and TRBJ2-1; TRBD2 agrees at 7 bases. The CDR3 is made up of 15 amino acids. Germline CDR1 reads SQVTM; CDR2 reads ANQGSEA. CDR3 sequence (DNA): TGCAGCGTTGAAGAGGGGTTCGGGCTAGCGGAGGCGAGGGACTTC. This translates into CSVEEGFGLAEARDF.

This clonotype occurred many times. The CDR3 sequence is CASSLVGKSETEAFF. The CDR3 coding sequence is TGTGCCAGCAGCTTGGTCGGGAAATCCGAGACTGAAGCTTTCTTT. V and J are TRBV5-5 and TRBJ1-1; D call uncertain. Germline CDR1 SGHKS, CDR2 YYEKEE (reference sequence). The V and J ends lost 0 bases and 5 bases respectively, with 14 bases between them. The CDR3 totals 15 residues.

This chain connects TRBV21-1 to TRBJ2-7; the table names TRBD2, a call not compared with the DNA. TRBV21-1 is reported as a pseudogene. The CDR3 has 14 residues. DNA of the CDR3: TGTGCCAGCAGCAAAGGGACTCTGGCCTACGAGCAGTACTTC. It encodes CASSKGTLAYEQYF.

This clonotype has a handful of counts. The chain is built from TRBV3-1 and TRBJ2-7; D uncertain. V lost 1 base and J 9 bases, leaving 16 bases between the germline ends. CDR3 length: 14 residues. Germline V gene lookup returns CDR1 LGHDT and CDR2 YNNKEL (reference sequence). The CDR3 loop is CASSQAPGPRGQYF. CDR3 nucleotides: TGTGCCAGCAGCCAAGCCCCCGGCCCCAGAGGGCAGTACTTC.

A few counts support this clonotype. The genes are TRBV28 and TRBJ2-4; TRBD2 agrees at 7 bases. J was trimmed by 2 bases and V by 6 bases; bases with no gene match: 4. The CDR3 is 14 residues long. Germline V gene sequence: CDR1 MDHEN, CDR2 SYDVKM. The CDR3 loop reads CASRGAGSKNIQYF. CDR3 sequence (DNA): TGTGCCAGCAGGGGAGCGGGATCCAAAAACATTCAGTACTTC.

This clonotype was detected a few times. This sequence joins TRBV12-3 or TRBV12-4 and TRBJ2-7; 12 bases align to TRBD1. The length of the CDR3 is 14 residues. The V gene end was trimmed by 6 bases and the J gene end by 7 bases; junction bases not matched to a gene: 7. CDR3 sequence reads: CASRTGQGAREQYF. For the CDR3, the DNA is TGTGCCAGCAGAACGGGACAGGGGGCGAGGGAGCAGTACTTC.

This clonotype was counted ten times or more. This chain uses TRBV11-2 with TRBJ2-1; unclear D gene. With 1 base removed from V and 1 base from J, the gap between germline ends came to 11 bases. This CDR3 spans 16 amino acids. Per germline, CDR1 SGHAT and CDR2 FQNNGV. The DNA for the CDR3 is TGTGCCAGCAGCTTAGTGGGCCGTCTATCCTACAATGAGCAGTTCTTC. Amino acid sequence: CASSLVGRLSYNEQFF.

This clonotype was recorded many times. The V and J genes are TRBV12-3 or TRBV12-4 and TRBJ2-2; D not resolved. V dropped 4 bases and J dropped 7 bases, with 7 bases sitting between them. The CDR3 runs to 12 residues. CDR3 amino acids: CASSSYIGELFF. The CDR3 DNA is TGTGCCAGCAGTTCTTATATCGGGGAGCTGTTTTTT.

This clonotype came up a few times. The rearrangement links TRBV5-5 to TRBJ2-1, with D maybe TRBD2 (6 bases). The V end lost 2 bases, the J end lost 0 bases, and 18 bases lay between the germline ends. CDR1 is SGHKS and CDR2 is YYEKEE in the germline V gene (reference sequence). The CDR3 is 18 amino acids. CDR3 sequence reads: CASSFLPPSSASYNEQFF. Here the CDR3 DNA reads TGTGCCAGCAGCTTTCTTCCGCCTTCTAGCGCCTCCTACAATGAGCAGTTCTTC.